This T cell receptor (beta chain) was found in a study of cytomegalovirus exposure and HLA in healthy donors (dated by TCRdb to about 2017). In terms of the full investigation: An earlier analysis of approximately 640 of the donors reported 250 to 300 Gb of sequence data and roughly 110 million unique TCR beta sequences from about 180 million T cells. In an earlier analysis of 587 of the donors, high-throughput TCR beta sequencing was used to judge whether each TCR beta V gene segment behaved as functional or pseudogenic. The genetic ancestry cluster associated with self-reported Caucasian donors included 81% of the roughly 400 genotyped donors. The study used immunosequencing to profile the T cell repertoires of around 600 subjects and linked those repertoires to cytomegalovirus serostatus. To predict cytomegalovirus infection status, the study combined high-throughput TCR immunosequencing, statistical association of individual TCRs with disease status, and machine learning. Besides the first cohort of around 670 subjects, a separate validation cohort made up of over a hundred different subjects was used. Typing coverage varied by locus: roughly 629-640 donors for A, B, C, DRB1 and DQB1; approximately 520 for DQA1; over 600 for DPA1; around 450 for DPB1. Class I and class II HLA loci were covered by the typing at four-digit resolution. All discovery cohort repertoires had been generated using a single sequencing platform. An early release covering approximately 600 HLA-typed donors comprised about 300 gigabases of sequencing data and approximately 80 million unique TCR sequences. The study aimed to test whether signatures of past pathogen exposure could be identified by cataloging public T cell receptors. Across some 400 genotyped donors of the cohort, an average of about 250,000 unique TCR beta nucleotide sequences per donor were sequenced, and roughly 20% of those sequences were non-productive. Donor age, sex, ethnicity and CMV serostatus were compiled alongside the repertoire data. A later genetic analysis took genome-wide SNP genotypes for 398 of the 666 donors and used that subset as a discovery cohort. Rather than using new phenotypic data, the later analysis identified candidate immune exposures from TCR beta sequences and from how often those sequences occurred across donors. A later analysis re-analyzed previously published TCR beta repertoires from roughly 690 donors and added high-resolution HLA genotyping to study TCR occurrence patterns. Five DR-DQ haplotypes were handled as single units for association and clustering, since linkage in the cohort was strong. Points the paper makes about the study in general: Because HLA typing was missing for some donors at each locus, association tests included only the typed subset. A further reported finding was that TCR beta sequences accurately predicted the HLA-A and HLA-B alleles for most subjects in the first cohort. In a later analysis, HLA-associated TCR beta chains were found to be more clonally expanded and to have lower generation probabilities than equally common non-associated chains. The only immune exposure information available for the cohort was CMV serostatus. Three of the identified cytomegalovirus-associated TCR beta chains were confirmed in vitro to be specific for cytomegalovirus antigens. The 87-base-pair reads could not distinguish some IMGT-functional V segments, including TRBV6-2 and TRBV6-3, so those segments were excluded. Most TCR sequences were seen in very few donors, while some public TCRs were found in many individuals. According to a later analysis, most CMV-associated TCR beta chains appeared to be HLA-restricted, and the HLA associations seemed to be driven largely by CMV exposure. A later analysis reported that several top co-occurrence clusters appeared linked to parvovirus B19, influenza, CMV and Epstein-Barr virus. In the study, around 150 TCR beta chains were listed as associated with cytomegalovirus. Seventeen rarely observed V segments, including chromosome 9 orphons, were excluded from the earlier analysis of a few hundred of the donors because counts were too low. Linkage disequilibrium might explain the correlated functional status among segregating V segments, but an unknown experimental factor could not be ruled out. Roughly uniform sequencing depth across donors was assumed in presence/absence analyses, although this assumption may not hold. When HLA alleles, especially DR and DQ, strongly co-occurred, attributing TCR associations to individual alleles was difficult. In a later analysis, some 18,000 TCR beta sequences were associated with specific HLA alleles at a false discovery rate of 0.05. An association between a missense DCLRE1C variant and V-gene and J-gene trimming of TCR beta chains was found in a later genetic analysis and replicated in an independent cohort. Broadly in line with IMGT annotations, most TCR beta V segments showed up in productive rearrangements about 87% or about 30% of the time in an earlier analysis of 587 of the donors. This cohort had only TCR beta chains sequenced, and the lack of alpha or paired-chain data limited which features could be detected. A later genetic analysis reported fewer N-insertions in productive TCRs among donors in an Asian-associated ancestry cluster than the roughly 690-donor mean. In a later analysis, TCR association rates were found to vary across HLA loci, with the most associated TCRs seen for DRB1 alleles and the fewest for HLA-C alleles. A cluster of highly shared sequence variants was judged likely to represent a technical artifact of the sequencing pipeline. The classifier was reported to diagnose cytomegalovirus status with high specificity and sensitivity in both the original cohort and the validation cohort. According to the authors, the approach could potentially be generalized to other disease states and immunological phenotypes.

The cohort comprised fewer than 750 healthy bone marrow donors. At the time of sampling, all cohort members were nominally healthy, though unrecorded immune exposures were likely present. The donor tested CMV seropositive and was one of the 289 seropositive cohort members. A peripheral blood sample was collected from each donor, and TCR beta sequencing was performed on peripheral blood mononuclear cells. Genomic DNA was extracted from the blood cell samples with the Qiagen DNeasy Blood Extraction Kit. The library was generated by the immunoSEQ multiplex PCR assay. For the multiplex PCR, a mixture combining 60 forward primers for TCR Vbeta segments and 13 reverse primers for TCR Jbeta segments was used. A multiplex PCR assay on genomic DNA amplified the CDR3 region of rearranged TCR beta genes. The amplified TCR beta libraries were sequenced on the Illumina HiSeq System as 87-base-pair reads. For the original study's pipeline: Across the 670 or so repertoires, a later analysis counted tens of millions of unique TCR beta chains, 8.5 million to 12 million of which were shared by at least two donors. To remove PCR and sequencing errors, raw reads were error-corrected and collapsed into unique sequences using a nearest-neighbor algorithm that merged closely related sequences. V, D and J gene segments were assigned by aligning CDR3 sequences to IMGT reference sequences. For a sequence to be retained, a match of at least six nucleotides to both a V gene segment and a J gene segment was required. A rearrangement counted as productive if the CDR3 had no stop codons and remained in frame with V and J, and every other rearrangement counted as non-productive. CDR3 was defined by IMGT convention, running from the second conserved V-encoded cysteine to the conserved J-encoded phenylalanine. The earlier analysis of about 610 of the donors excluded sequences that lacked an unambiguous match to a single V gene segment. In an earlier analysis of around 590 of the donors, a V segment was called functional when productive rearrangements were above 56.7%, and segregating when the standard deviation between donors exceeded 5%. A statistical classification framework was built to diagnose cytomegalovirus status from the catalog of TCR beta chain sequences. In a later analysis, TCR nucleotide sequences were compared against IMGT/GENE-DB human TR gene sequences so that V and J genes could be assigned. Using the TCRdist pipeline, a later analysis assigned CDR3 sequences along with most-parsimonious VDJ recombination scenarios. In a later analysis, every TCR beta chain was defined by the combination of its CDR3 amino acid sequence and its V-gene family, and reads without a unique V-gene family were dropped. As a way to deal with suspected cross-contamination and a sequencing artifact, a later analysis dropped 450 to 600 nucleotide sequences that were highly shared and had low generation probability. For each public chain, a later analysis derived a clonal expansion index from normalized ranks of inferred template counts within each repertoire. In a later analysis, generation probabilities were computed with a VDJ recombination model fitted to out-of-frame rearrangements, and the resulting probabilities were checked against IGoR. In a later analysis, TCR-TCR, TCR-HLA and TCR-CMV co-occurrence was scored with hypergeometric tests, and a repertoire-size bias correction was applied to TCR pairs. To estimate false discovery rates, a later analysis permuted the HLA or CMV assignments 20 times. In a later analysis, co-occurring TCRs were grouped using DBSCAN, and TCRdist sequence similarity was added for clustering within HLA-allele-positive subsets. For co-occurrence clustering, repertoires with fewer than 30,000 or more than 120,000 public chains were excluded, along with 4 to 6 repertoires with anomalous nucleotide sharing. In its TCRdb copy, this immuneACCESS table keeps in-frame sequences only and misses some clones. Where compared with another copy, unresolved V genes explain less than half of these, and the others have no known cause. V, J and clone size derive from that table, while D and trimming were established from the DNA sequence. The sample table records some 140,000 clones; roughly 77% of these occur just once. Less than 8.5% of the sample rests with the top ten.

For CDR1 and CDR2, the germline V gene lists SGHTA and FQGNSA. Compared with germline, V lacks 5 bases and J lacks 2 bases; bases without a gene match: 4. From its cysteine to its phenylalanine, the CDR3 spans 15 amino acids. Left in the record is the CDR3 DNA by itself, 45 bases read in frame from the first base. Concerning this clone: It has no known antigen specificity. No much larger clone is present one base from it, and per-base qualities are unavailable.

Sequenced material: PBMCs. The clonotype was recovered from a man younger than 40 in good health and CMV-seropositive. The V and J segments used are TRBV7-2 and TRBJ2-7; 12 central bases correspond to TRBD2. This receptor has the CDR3 CASSGTSGSTYEQYF. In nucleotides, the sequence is TGTGCCAGCAGCGGGACTAGCGGGTCAACCTACGAGCAGTACTTC. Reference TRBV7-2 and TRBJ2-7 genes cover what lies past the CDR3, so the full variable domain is GAGVSQSPSNKVTEKGKDVELRCDPISGHTALYWYRQSLGQGLEFLIYFQGNSAPDKSGLPSDRFSAERTGGSVSTLTIQRTQQEDSAVYLCASSGTSGSTYEQYFGPGTRLTVT.